The 27 T cell receptor beta chains below come from one sample, sequenced in a study of blood T cell repertoires in COVID-19. Sequenced by immunoSEQ multiplex PCR; TCRdb stores in-frame clones only, minus some. The sample gives 310,000 or so clones, 89% of which show up once; nearly 6.5% is in the top ten. Sample: peripheral blood. These TCRs come from a man aged 18 to 29 who had recovered from COVID-19.

V gene TRBV5-1 combines with J gene TRBJ1-4, with D perhaps matching TRBD1 (5 bases). This CDR3 has 15 amino acids. In germline, CDR1 is SGHRS, CDR2 YFSETQ. V gave up 4 bases and J gave up 8 bases, with 18 bases separating them. Here the CDR3 DNA reads TGCGCCAGCAGCCCCGCAGGGTCTGAAGAGGAAAAACTGTTTTTT. Amino acids: CASSPAGSEEEKLFF.

This chain connects TRBV29-1 to TRBJ1-3; no clear D gene. Germline V gives CDR1 SQVTM, CDR2 ANQGSEA. The length of the CDR3 is 15 residues. V dropped 1 base and J dropped 1 base, with 11 bases sitting between them. This chain's CDR3 is CSVEAWEGSGNTIYF. Here the CDR3 DNA reads TGCAGCGTTGAAGCCTGGGAGGGTTCTGGAAACACCATATATTTT. Supplemented by reference TRBV29-1 and TRBJ1-3, the full variable domain reads SAVISQKPSRDICQRGTSLTIQCQVDSQVTMMFWYRQQPGQSLTLIATANQGSEATYESGFVIDKFPISRPNLTFSTLTVSNMSPEDSSIYLCSVEAWEGSGNTIYFGEGSWLTVV.

The chain uses TRBV19 and TRBJ1-5; 11 nucleotides align to TRBD1. Germline V gives CDR1 LNHDA, CDR2 SQIVND (reference sequence). This CDR3 spans 15 amino acids. With V trimmed by 6 bases and J by 4 bases, 5 bases remained unmatched. The CDR3 sequence: CASRSGTGGNQPQHF. For the CDR3, the DNA is TGTGCCAGTAGATCCGGGACAGGGGGGAATCAGCCCCAGCATTTT. Based on the CDR3 plus reference TRBV19 and TRBJ1-5, the full variable domain is DGGITQSPKYLFRKEGQNVTLSCEQNLNHDAMYWYRQDPGQGLRLIYYSQIVNDFQKGDIAEGYSVSREKKESFPLTVTSAQKNPTAFYLCASRSGTGGNQPQHFGDGTRLSIL.

This chain links TRBV4-3 with TRBJ1-2, with 11 bases aligning to TRBD1. CDR3 length: 14 amino acids. V lost 0 bases to trimming and J lost 8 bases; unmatched junction nucleotides: 2. Germline lookup yields CDR1 LGHNA and CDR2 YSLEER. CDR3 protein: CASSQEDRGRGYTF. The CDR3 bases are TGCGCCAGCAGCCAAGAGGACAGGGGGCGCGGCTACACCTTC.

This clone showed up just once. This sequence joins TRBV6-5 and TRBJ1-2; D gene unclear. V was clipped by 2 bases and J by 1 base, with 11 bases between them. The CDR3 covers 15 residues. The germline gives CDR1 MNHEY, CDR2 SVGAGI. The CDR3: CASSYTPRNNYGYTF. The CDR3 DNA reads as TGTGCCAGCAGTTACACTCCCAGGAATAACTATGGCTACACCTTC.

The chain carries TRBV18 and TRBJ2-5; TRBD2 might be the D (6 bases). CDR3 length: 14 residues. The germline V gene has CDR1 KGHSH and CDR2 LQKENI. Trimming removed 2 bases from V and 4 bases from J, with 11 bases in between. CDR3 DNA: TGTGCCAGCTCACCAGGGGGGAAACGAGAGACCCAGTACTTC. It specifies CASSPGGKRETQYF.

J is TRBJ2-7 and V is TRBV2; tentative D call: TRBD2 (5 bases). The CDR3 extends over 15 amino acids. Trimming stripped 6 bases from V and 5 bases from J, with 20 bases between. CDR1 is SNHLY and CDR2 is FYNNEI in the germline V gene. Here the CDR3 DNA reads TGTGCCAGCAGGCTTGAGACACTCGCCGGGAACGAGCAGTACTTC. This codes for CASRLETLAGNEQYF.

This chain connects TRBV19 to TRBJ2-2, with 9 bases identical to TRBD1. Germline assignment: CDR1 LNHDA and CDR2 SQIVND (reference sequence). The trim removed 4 bases at V and 1 base at J, leaving 10 bases unmatched. This CDR3 comprises 18 residues. DNA of the CDR3: TGTGCCAGTAGTACCCGGGACAGGGTCTATGGGAACACCGGGGAGCTGTTTTTT. This translates into CASSTRDRVYGNTGELFF.

The V and J genes are TRBV2 and TRBJ2-3; 14 bases align to TRBD2. Germline values: CDR1 SNHLY, CDR2 FYNNEI. The CDR3 contains 15 residues. The J segment lost 4 bases and the V segment lost 10 bases, leaving 7 bases of the junction unmatched. The CDR3 spells CATMGTSGGADTQYF. The CDR3, as DNA: TGTGCCACCATGGGGACTAGCGGGGGTGCAGATACGCAGTATTTT.

The genes are TRBV27 and TRBJ2-4; D is perhaps TRBD1 (6 bases). Trimming took off 6 bases at V and 4 bases at J, with 10 bases between the two ends. Per the germline V gene, CDR1 is MNHEY and CDR2 is SMNVEV (reference sequence). CDR3 length: 13 residues. CDR3 sequence reads: CASRAGEKNIQYF. DNA of the CDR3: TGTGCCAGCAGGGCAGGGGAAAAAAACATTCAGTACTTC.

The CDR3 DNA reads as TGTGCCAGCAGCCATAAAAGACAGGGACCATCTGGAAACACCATATATTTT. Encoded protein: CASSHKRQGPSGNTIYF. This chain joins TRBV3-1 (or the pseudogene TRBV3-2) and TRBJ1-3, with TRBD1 matching over 7 bases. Trimming cost V 3 bases and J 1 base; bases outside gene matches: 9. CDR1 LGHDT and CDR2 YNNKEL come from the germline V gene (reference sequence). The CDR3 has 17 residues.

The chain couples TRBV11-1 to TRBJ1-6, with 10 bases matching TRBD1. This CDR3 has 15 residues. Germline V CDR1 and CDR2: SGHAT, FQDESV (reference sequence). Germline trimming cut 3 bases from V and 7 bases from J; bases unmatched to any gene: 3. The CDR3 DNA reads as TGTGCCAGCAGCTTGGGGGGACAGGGGAATTCACCCCTCCACTTT. Its protein product is CASSLGGQGNSPLHF. The full variable domain, with the rest looked up from reference TRBV11-1 and TRBJ1-6, is EAEVAQSPRYKITEKSQAVAFWCDPISGHATLYWYRQILGQGPELLVQFQDESVVDDSQLPKDRFSAERLKGVDSTLKIQPAELGDSAMYLCASSLGGQGNSPLHFGNGTRLTVT.

The J gene is TRBJ2-7, the V gene TRBV6-4, with 9 positions matching TRBD1. The V gene's germline CDR1 is MRHNA and CDR2 SNTAGT. This CDR3 contains 14 residues. V shed 6 bases and J 2 bases; nucleotides not matched to a gene: 5. The CDR3 sequence is CASSAGTGPYEQYF. In nucleotides, the CDR3 is TGTGCCAGCAGCGCCGGGACAGGGCCCTACGAGCAGTACTTC.

The chain carries TRBV5-1 and TRBJ2-3; D might be TRBD1 (6 bases). Trimming took off 7 bases at V and 3 bases at J, with 12 bases between the two ends. Per the germline V gene, CDR1 is SGHRS and CDR2 is YFSETQ. The CDR3 is 13 residues long. The CDR3 sequence: CASCRDTTDTQYF. In DNA, the CDR3 is TGCGCCAGCTGCCGGGACACTACAGATACGCAGTATTTT. The whole variable domain, remainder taken from reference TRBV5-1 and TRBJ2-3, is KAGVTQTPRYLIKTRGQQVTLSCSPISGHRSVSWYQQTPGQGLQFLFEYFSETQRNKGNFPGRFSGRQFSNSRSEMNVSTLELGDSALYLCASCRDTTDTQYFGPGTRLTVL.

This rearrangement joins TRBV18 to TRBJ2-3, with 10 bases that match TRBD2. In germline, CDR1 is KGHSH, CDR2 LQKENI. V shed 5 bases and J 6 bases; nucleotides not matched to a gene: 8. The CDR3 is 15 residues long. The chain's CDR3 is CASSTGLAEWDTQYF. CDR3 sequence (DNA): TGTGCCAGCTCAACCGGACTAGCGGAGTGGGATACGCAGTATTTT.

The chain is built from TRBV14 and TRBJ1-2; maybe TRBD1 (5 bases). This CDR3 comprises 13 residues. The germline CDR1 and CDR2 sequences are SGHDN and FVKESK. Trimming removed 5 bases from V and 5 bases from J, with 12 bases in between. In DNA form, the CDR3 reads TGTGCCAGCAGCGATCAGGGCCCATATGGCTACACCTTC. Protein sequence: CASSDQGPYGYTF.

The gene calls are TRBV18 and TRBJ2-1; 7 bases agree with TRBD2. V lost 1 base, J lost 4 bases, and 7 bases stayed unmatched. This CDR3 is built from 16 residues. Germline lookup yields CDR1 KGHSH and CDR2 LQKENI. The DNA for the CDR3 is TGTGCCAGCTCACCACTCGGGGGAGGGGAGTACAATGAGCAGTTCTTC. Translated, it gives CASSPLGGGEYNEQFF.

The genes are TRBV12-3 or TRBV12-4 and TRBJ2-7; 10 bases are a match to TRBD2. This CDR3 is built from 13 residues. The J segment lost 4 bases and the V segment lost 10 bases, leaving 7 bases of the junction unmatched. The CDR3 protein is CAIRTSGAYEQYF. The CDR3 bases are TGTGCCATCCGGACTAGCGGAGCTTACGAGCAGTACTTC.

The chain carries TRBV6-5 and TRBJ1-2, with D possibly TRBD1 on 5 matching bases. Deletions cut 7 bases from V and 0 bases from J, with 12 bases between. Germline assignment: CDR1 MNHEY and CDR2 SVGAGI. CDR3 length: 14 residues. CDR3 protein: CASTEWTPNYGYTF. Written as DNA, the CDR3 is TGTGCCAGCACCGAATGGACACCTAACTATGGCTACACCTTC.

The J gene is TRBJ2-7, the V gene TRBV9; 7 bases are shared with TRBD1. With V trimmed by 4 bases and J by 1 base, 5 bases remained unmatched. The CDR3 runs 14 residues. Germline CDR1 and CDR2: SGDLS and YYNGEE. The CDR3 here is CASSPGQVSYEQYF. CDR3 bases: TGTGCCAGCAGCCCCGGACAGGTTTCCTACGAGCAGTACTTC.

This clone was detected a few times. This chain uses TRBV5-1 with TRBJ2-1, with TRBD2 matching 7 bases. CDR1 SGHRS and CDR2 YFSETQ come from the germline V gene. V shed 2 bases and J 4 bases; nucleotides not matched to a gene: 3. The CDR3 is 14 residues long. DNA for the CDR3: TGCGCCAGCAGCTTTAGCGGGCGGTACAATGAGCAGTTCTTC. It is translated as CASSFSGRYNEQFF.

A remark on this clone: This sample includes further DNA sequences coding for the same CDR3. This sequence joins TRBV29-1 and TRBJ1-1; 7 nucleotides match TRBD1. Germline V gene data show CDR1 as SQVTM and CDR2 as ANQGSEA. This CDR3 region has 12 residues. V lost 4 bases and J lost 4; bases outside the gene matches: 3. The CDR3 sequence: CSVGQGGTEAFF. DNA for the CDR3: TGCAGCGTTGGCCAGGGGGGCACTGAAGCTTTCTTT.

The rearrangement links TRBV11-2 to TRBJ1-4, with a weak D call TRBD1 (5 bases). CDR1 and CDR2 from the germline V gene are SGHAT and FQNNGV. V was pared by 3 bases and J by 2 bases, with 10 bases between. This CDR3 has 15 amino acids. The CDR3 loop is CASSLSQGTNEKLFF. Here the CDR3 DNA reads TGTGCCAGCAGCTTGAGTCAGGGCACTAATGAAAAACTGTTTTTT.

A word on this clone: Other DNA sequences in the sample encode the same CDR3. V gene TRBV9 combines with J gene TRBJ2-1; 9 nucleotides match TRBD2. This CDR3 has 13 amino acids. Per germline, CDR1 SGDLS and CDR2 YYNGEE. The V gene end was trimmed by 0 bases and the J gene end by 10 bases; junction bases not matched to a gene: 2. As DNA, the CDR3 is TGTGCCAGCAGCGTAGAACTAGCGGGCGAGCAGTTCTTC. It translates to CASSVELAGEQFF.

The gene calls are TRBV1 and TRBJ1-4; the table names TRBD1, a call not compared with the DNA. TRBV1 is marked as a pseudogene. This CDR3 is 16 amino acids long. The CDR3 here is CTSSHTIRGSGEKLFF. In DNA, the CDR3 is TGCACCAGCAGCCACACAATCAGGGGGAGTGGTGAAAAACTGTTTTTT.

The V gene is TRBV12-5, the J gene TRBJ2-2, with D possibly TRBD1 on 6 matching bases. This CDR3 is 16 amino acids long. Germline CDR1 LGHNT, CDR2 FRNRAP. Trimming pared 2 bases from V and 2 bases from J, leaving 12 bases between. The CDR3: CASGLNPGHNTGELFF. In nucleotides, the CDR3 is TGTGCTAGTGGTTTGAATCCGGGACATAACACCGGGGAGCTGTTTTTT.

The V gene is TRBV6-5, the J gene TRBJ1-1, with 8 bases lining up with TRBD1. The CDR3 is made up of 15 amino acids. V was clipped by 0 bases and J by 4 bases; unmatched bases: 4. The germline V gene encodes CDR1 MNHEY and CDR2 SVGAGI. The CDR3 DNA sequence: TGTGCCAGCAGTTACTCTGCAGGGGGCCGCACTGAAGCTTTCTTT. It yields the protein CASSYSAGGRTEAFF.